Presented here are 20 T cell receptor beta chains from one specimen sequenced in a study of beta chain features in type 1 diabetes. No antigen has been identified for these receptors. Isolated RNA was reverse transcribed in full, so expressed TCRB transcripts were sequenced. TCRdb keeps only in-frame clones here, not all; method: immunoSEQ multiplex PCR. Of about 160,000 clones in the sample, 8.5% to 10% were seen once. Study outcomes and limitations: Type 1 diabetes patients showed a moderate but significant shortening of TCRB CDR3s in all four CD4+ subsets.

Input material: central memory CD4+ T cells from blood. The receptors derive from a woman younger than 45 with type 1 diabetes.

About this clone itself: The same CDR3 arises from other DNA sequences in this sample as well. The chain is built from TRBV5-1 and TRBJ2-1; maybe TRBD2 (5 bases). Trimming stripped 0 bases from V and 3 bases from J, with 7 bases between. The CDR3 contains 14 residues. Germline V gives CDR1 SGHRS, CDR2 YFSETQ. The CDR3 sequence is CASSLAGDYNEQFF. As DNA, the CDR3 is TGCGCCAGCAGCTTGGCCGGGGACTACAATGAGCAGTTCTTC.

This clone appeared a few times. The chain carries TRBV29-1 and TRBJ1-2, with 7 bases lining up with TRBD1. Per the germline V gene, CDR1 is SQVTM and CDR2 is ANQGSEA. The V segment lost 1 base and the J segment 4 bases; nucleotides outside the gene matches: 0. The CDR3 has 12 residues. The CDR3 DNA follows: TGCAGCGTTGAAGCAGGGGGCTATGGCTACACCTTC. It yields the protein CSVEAGGYGYTF. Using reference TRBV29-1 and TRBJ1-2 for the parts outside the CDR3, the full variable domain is SAVISQKPSRDICQRGTSLTIQCQVDSQVTMMFWYRQQPGQSLTLIATANQGSEATYESGFVIDKFPISRPNLTFSTLTVSNMSPEDSSIYLCSVEAGGYGYTFGSGTRLTVV.

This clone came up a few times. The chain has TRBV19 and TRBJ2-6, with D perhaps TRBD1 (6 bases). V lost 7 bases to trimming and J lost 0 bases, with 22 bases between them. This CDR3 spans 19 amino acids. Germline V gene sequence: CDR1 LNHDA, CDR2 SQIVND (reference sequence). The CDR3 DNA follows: TGTGCCAGTAAGAGGGGCCGGGACACGTACAACTCTGGGGCCAACGTCCTGACTTTC. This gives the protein CASKRGRDTYNSGANVLTF.

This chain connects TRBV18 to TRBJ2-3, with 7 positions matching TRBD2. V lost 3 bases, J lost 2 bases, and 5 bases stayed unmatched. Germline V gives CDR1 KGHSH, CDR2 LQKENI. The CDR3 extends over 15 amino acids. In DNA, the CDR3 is TGTGCCAGCTCACCCCAGACTAGCTCCACAGATACGCAGTATTTT. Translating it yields CASSPQTSSTDTQYF.

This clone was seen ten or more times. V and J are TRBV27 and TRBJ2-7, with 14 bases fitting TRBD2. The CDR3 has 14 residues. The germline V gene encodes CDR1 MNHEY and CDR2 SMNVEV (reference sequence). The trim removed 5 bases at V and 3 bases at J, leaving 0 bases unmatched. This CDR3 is CASSGLAGGYEQYF. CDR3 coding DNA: TGTGCCAGCAGTGGACTAGCGGGAGGCTACGAGCAGTACTTC.

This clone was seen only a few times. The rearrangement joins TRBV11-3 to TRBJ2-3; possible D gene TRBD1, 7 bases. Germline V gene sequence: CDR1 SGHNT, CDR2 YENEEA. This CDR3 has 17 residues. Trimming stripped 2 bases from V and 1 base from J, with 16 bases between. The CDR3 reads CASSLLEGAAGTDTQYF. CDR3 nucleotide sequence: TGTGCCAGCAGCTTACTGGAGGGGGCGGCGGGCACAGATACGCAGTATTTT.

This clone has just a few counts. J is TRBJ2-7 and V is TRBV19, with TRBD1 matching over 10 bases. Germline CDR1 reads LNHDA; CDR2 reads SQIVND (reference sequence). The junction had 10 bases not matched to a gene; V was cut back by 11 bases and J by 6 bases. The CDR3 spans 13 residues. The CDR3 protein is CASRARQGAEQYF. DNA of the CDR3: TGTGCCTCTAGGGCCCGACAGGGGGCCGAGCAGTACTTC.

CDR3 in DNA: TGTGCCTGGACTCGGACAGGGAAGAATCAGCCCCAGCATTTT. It yields the protein CAWTRTGKNQPQHF. The chain uses TRBV30 and TRBJ1-5, with TRBD1 matching 8 bases. CDR1 and CDR2 from the germline V gene are GTSNPN and SVGIG (reference sequence). The CDR3 runs 14 residues. V lost 4 bases and J lost 4; bases outside the gene matches: 6.

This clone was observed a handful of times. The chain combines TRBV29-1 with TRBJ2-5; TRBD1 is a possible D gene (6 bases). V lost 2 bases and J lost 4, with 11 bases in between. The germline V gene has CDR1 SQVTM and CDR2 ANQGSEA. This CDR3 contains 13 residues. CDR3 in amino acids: CSVEISGVETQYF. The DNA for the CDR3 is TGCAGCGTTGAAATTTCAGGGGTAGAGACCCAGTACTTC.

CDR3 bases: TGTGCCAGCAGCTTAGCGGTCCAAGAGACCCAGTACTTC. Protein: CASSLAVQETQYF. V is TRBV11-2 and J is TRBJ2-5, with D hard to call. With 1 base removed from V and 1 base from J, the gap between germline ends came to 4 bases. Germline CDR1 and CDR2: SGHAT and FQNNGV. CDR3 length equals 13 residues.

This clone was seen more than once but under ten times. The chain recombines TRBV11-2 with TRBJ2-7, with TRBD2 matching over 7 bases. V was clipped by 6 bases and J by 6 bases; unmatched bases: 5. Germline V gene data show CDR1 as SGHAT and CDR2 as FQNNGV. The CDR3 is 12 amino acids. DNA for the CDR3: TGTGCCAGCAGTAAGCTAGCGGCCGAGCAGTACTTC. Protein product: CASSKLAAEQYF.

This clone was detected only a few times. CDR3 amino acids: CASSSLAGFGSYNEQFF. CDR3 nucleotide sequence: TGCGCCAGCAGCTCCTTAGCGGGGTTCGGCTCCTACAATGAGCAGTTCTTC. V usage is TRBV5-1 and J usage is TRBJ2-1; 8 bases are shared with TRBD2. The germline CDR1 and CDR2 sequences are SGHRS and YFSETQ. CDR3 size: 17 residues. V lost 3 bases, J lost 0 bases, and 8 bases stayed unmatched.

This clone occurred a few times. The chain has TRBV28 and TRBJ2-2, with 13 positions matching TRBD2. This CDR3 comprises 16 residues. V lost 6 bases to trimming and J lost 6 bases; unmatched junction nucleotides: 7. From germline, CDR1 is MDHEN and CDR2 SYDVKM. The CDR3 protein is CASRTPGLAGPGELFF. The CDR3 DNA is TGTGCCAGCAGGACACCGGGACTAGCGGGACCCGGGGAGCTGTTTTTT.

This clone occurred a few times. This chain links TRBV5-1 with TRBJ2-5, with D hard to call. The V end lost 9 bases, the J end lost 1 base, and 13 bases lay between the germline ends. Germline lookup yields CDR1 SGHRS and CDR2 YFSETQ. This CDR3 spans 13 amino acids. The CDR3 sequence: CATARGFQETQYF. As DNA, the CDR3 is TGCGCCACCGCTCGTGGCTTCCAAGAGACCCAGTACTTC.

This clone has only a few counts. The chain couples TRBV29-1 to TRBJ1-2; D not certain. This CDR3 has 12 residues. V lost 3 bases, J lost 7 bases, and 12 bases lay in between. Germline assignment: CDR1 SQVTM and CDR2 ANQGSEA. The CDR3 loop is CSVEELGSGYTF. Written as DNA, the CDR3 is TGCAGCGTTGAGGAACTGGGGAGTGGCTACACCTTC.

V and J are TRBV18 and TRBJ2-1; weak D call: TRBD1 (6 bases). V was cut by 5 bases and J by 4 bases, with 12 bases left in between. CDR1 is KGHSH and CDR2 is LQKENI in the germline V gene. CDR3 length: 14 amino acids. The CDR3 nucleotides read TGTGCCAGCTCATTCCCGGACAGTTACAATGAGCAGTTCTTC. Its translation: CASSFPDSYNEQFF.

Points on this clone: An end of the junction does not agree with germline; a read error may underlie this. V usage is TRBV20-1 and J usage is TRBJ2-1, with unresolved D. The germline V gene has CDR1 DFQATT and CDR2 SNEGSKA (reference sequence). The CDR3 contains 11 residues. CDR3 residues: CSAGDLNEQFF. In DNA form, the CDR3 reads TGCAGTGCTGGAGACCTTAATGAGCAGTTCTTC.

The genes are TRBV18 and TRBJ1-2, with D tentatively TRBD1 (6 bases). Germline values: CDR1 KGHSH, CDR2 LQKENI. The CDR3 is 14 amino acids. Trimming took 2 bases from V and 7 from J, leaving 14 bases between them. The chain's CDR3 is CASSPSAQGGGYTF. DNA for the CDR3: TGTGCCAGCTCACCAAGCGCACAGGGTGGTGGCTACACCTTC.

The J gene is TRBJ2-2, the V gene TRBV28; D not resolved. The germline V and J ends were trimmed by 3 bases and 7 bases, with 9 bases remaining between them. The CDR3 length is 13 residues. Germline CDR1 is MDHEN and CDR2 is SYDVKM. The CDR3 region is CASSFLVDGELFF. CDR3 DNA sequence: TGTGCCAGCAGTTTTCTCGTAGACGGGGAGCTGTTTTTT.

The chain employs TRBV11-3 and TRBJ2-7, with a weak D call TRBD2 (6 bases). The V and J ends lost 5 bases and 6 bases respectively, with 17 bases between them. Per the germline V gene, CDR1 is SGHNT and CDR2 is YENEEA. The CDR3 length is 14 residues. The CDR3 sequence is CASSTGDLKGEQYF. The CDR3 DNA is TGTGCCAGCAGCACGGGGGACTTGAAGGGCGAGCAGTACTTC. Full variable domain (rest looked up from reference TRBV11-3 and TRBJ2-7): EAGVVQSPRYKIIEKKQPVAFWCNPISGHNTLYWYLQNLGQGPELLIRYENEEAVDDSQLPKDRFSAERLKGVDSTLKIQPAELGDSAVYLCASSTGDLKGEQYFGPGTRLTVT.